This T cell receptor (beta chain) was documented in a study of blood T cells in healthy people across ages. Notes on the study in general: Donor CMV infection status was unknown, possibly confounding age-related changes in expanded clonotypes.

Peripheral blood from each donor was collected in a volume of about 10 milliliters. Extraction yielded at least 5 micrograms of total RNA per sample. This clonotype was recorded a few times. Its antigen is currently unknown. Primed by a sample-barcoded 5' primer and a J-beta primer mix, a second PCR proceeded for 7 to 11 cycles. Each cDNA molecule received a tag from a template-switch adaptor that had 12 random nucleotides. TCRdb redid the calling of the 5' RACE reads with MiXCR, one entry per CDR3 protein. The sample carries roughly 1,500,000 distinct CDR3 sequences, 30% to 40% recorded once. CDR1 and CDR2 (germline): MNHEY, SMNVEV (reference sequence). V was pared by 5 bases and J by 6 bases, with 8 bases between. The CDR3 is 11 amino acids.

The sequenced sample consisted of blood. The chain links TRBV27 to TRBJ2-7, with TRBD1 as a possible D gene (5 bases). This TCR came from a woman under 40 in good health. CDR3: CASSPGIEQYF. The CDR3 DNA reads TGTGCCAGCAGTCCAGGGATCGAGCAGTACTTC.